These 2 T cell receptor beta chains were sequenced from one sample in a study of T cells in Graves' hyperthyroidism and ophthalmopathy. RNA transcripts provided the source from which TCR beta CDR3 regions were amplified. A set of HTBI primers served as the primers for a first-round RT-PCR of the TCR CDR3. MiXCR, applied by TCRdb to the multiplex PCR reads, yields one record per CDR3 protein. The table has around 99,000 distinct CDR3 sequences, about 15% seen once. Sequencing was carried out using blood. These receptors all stem from a woman aged 50 to 60 with Graves' hyperthyroidism.

This clonotype has at least ten counts. The chain links TRBV18 to TRBJ1-6, with TRBD1 matching 8 bases. The CDR3 spans 15 residues. J gave up 10 bases and V 4 bases, and 9 bases lay outside the gene matches. Germline values: CDR1 KGHSH, CDR2 LQKENI. CDR3 nucleotide sequence: TGTGCCAGCTCACTAGGACAGGGTGATTTGTCACCCCTCCACTTT. This encodes CASSLGQGDLSPLHF.

This clonotype showed up many times. The rearrangement links TRBV3-1 to TRBJ1-6; no reliable D call. The CDR3 contains 14 residues. Trimming took 3 bases from V and 6 from J, leaving 9 bases between them. The germline CDR1 and CDR2 sequences are LGHDT and YNNKEL (reference sequence). Written as DNA, the CDR3 is TGTGCCAGCAGCCACGCAAACAGTAATTCACCCCTCCACTTT. Its protein is CASSHANSNSPLHF.